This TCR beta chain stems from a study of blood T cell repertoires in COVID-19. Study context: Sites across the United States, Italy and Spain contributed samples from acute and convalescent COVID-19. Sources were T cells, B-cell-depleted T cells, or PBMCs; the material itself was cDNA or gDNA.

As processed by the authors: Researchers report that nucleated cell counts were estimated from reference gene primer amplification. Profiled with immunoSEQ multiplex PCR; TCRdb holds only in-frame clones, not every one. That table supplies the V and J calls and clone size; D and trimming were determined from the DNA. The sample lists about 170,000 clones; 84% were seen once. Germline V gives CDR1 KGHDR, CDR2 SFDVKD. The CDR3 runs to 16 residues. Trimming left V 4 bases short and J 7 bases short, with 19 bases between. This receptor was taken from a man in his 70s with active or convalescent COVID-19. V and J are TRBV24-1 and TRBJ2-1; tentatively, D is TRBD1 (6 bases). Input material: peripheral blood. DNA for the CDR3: TGTGCCACCAGTGACCCCACAGGGTACGGGCTTAATGAGCAGTTCTTC. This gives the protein CATSDPTGYGLNEQFF.